This T cell receptor (beta chain) was sequenced for a study of T cells after posttransplantation cyclophosphamide. The table came from immunoSEQ multiplex PCR; TCRdb's copy has only in-frame clones and leaves some out. Of roughly 7,300 clones detected, 92% appear once; the ten largest clones hold less than 15%. This CDR3 has 14 amino acids. CDR1 KGHSH and CDR2 LQKENI come from the germline V gene. V dropped 3 bases and J dropped 5 bases, with 13 bases sitting between them. Cyclophosphamide on days +3 and +4 followed busulfan-fludarabine conditioning and a marrow graft. The V call is TRBV18, the J call TRBJ1-1, with D perhaps TRBD1 (5 bases). This TCR came from a female patient aged 50-59 years who received an allogeneic stem cell transplant from a related donor, was CMV-positive, and had no GVHD. Some T cells may have come from the graft donor. The material sequenced was PBMCs, taken around 1,500 days after allogeneic stem cell transplant with posttransplant cyclophosphamide. The CDR3 DNA reads as TGTGCCAGCTCACCCCGCGGGGGTGGGACTGAAGCTTTCTTT. It yields the protein CASSPRGGGTEAFF.